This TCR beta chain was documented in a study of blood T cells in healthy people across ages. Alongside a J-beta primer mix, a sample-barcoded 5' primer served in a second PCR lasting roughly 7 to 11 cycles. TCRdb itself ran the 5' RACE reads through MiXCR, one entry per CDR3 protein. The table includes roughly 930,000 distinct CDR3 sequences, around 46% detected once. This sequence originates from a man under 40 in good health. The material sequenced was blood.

CDR3 residues: CASAQGPHQPQHF. The CDR3 DNA sequence: TGTGCCAGCGCTCAGGGTCCCCATCAGCCCCAGCATTTT. The V and J genes are TRBV7-9 and TRBJ1-5; possibly TRBD1 for D (5 bases). This CDR3 is 13 amino acids long. Germline V gene sequence: CDR1 SEHNR, CDR2 FQNEAQ (reference sequence). V lost 8 bases to trimming and J lost 5 bases, with 13 bases between them.